This passage covers 12 T cell receptor beta chains from one sample sequenced in a study of T cell responses to AZD1222 COVID-19 vaccine. This table comes from immunoSEQ multiplex PCR, and its TCRdb copy is limited to in-frame clones, with some not included. Among under 200,000 clones, 90% were seen once, and the ten largest hold approximately 1.4%. The starting material was peripheral blood, obtained on day 0 of AZD1222 vaccination. Receptor source: an adult in good health.

This chain joins TRBV28 and TRBJ2-1; no clear D. CDR3 length: 13 residues. CDR1 and CDR2 (germline): MDHEN, SYDVKM. V lost 3 bases and J lost 5, with 8 bases in between. Written as DNA, the CDR3 is TGTGCCAGCAGTTTTAGGTTGGACAATGAGCAGTTCTTC. The encoded protein is CASSFRLDNEQFF. The entire variable domain, with the rest obtained from reference TRBV28 and TRBJ2-1, is as follows: DVKVTQSSRYLVKRTGEKVFLECVQDMDHENMFWYRQDPGLGLRLIYFSYDVKMKEKGDIPEGYSVSREKKERFSLILESASTNQTSMYLCASSFRLDNEQFFGPGTRLTVL.

This chain joins TRBV6-5 and TRBJ1-2, with 9 bases that match TRBD1. This CDR3 is 13 amino acids long. Per the germline V gene, CDR1 is MNHEY and CDR2 is SVGAGI. Unmatched junction bases numbered 6, after V lost 7 bases and J lost 6 bases. CDR3 amino acids: CASIPDRGDGYTF. DNA of the CDR3: TGTGCCAGCATCCCCGACAGGGGGGATGGCTACACCTTC.

The CDR3 reads CASKQASGSVYGYTF. CDR3 sequence (DNA): TGTGCCAGTAAGCAAGCCTCCGGGTCCGTCTATGGCTACACCTTC. The chain recombines TRBV19 with TRBJ1-2; no clear D gene. Looked up from germline, CDR1 is LNHDA and CDR2 is SQIVND (reference sequence). The CDR3 length is 15 residues. The germline V and J ends were trimmed by 7 bases and 4 bases, with 19 bases remaining between them.

The rearrangement uses TRBV10-1 and TRBJ1-1; D not certain. CDR3 size: 14 residues. Germline lookup yields CDR1 WNHNN and CDR2 SYGVQD (reference sequence). V gave up 1 base and J gave up 9 bases, with 15 bases separating them. CDR3 loop: CASSELRSDDQAFF. The CDR3, as DNA: TGCGCCAGCAGTGAGTTACGGAGCGACGATCAAGCTTTCTTT.

The chain is built from TRBV29-1 and TRBJ2-5; tentative D call: TRBD1 (5 bases). Germline CDR1 and CDR2: SQVTM and ANQGSEA. This CDR3 spans 12 amino acids. The ends were cut back, 6 bases at V and 0 bases at J, with 8 bases in the middle. CDR3 sequence (DNA): TGCAGCGTACAGGTCTACCAAGAGACCCAGTACTTC. This sequence encodes CSVQVYQETQYF.

The V and J genes are TRBV28 and TRBJ2-1; 9 positions agree with TRBD1. Germline CDR1 and CDR2: MDHEN and SYDVKM. The CDR3 runs 14 residues. Unmatched junction bases numbered 12, after V lost 10 bases and J lost 8 bases. For the CDR3, the DNA is TGTGCCACTCTAAGGGGACAGGGATTATATGAGCAGTTCTTC. It codes for CATLRGQGLYEQFF.

The chain recombines TRBV5-1 with TRBJ1-1, with 9 bases matching TRBD1. The CDR3 sequence is 13 residues long. Germline V gene lookup returns CDR1 SGHRS and CDR2 YFSETQ. J lost 5 bases, V lost 3 bases, and 2 bases had no gene match. The CDR3 spells CASSWTGVTEAFF. The CDR3 nucleotides read TGCGCCAGCAGCTGGACAGGGGTGACTGAAGCTTTCTTT.

The chain is built from TRBV16 and TRBJ1-6; 8 bases are a match to TRBD1. V dropped 3 bases and J dropped 7; count of bases not matched to a gene: 5. Germline V gene sequence: CDR1 KGHSY, CDR2 FQNENV. The CDR3 covers 15 residues. The CDR3: CASSHRTGRNSPLHF. The CDR3 coding sequence is TGTGCCAGCAGCCACCGGACAGGGCGGAATTCACCCCTCCACTTT.

V usage is TRBV4-3 and J usage is TRBJ2-5, with TRBD2 matching over 12 bases. The CDR3 is made up of 18 amino acids. V shed 0 bases and J 2 bases; nucleotides not matched to a gene: 7. Germline V gives CDR1 LGHNA, CDR2 YSLEER. The CDR3: CASSQDRTSGVVQETQYF. The DNA of the CDR3 is TGCGCCAGCAGCCAAGACAGGACTAGCGGGGTCGTACAAGAGACCCAGTACTTC.

J is TRBJ2-7 and V is TRBV6-4, with D uncertain. This CDR3 region has 10 residues. Germline V CDR1 and CDR2: MRHNA, SNTAGT. V was shortened by 5 bases and J by 6 bases, with 5 bases between the two germline ends. In nucleotides, the CDR3 is TGTGCCAGCAGTAGTTCCGAGCAGTACTTC. It is translated as CASSSSEQYF.

The rearrangement uses TRBV6-5 and TRBJ2-3, with D tentatively TRBD1 (6 bases). Germline CDR1 and CDR2: MNHEY and SVGAGI. This CDR3 is built from 15 residues. V dropped 4 bases and J dropped 6 bases, with 17 bases sitting between them. CDR3 region: CASSSQGPDPDTQYF. The CDR3 DNA sequence: TGTGCCAGCAGTTCCCAGGGGCCAGACCCCGATACGCAGTATTTT.

This chain connects TRBV5-4 to TRBJ1-6; no clear D. The CDR3 runs 15 residues. Trimming left V 4 bases short and J 4 bases short, with 12 bases between. Germline CDR1 and CDR2: SGHNT and YYREEE (reference sequence). The CDR3 protein is CASSPRQDYNSPLHF. In DNA form, the CDR3 reads TGTGCCAGCAGCCCCCGGCAGGATTATAATTCACCCCTCCACTTT. The full variable domain, its missing parts supplied by reference TRBV5-4 and TRBJ1-6, is ETGVTQSPTHLIKTRGQQVTLRCSSQSGHNTVSWYQQALGQGPQFIFQYYREEENGRGNFPPRFSGLQFPNYSSELNVNALELDDSALYLCASSPRQDYNSPLHFGNGTRLTVT.